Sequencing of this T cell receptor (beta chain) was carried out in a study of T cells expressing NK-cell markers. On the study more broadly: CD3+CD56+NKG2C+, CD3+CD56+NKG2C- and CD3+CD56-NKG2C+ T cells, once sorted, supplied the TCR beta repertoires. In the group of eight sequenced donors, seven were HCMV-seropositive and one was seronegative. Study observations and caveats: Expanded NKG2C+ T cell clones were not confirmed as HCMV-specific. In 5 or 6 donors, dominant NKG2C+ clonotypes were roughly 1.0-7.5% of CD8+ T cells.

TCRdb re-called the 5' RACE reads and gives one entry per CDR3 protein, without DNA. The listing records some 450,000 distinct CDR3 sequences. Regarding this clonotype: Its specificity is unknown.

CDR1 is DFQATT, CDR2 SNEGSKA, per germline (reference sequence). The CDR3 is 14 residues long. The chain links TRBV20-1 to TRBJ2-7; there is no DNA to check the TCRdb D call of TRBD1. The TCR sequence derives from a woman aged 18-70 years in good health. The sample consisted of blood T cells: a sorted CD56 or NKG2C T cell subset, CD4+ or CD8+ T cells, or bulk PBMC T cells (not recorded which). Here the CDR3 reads CSASIGQGVYEQYF.